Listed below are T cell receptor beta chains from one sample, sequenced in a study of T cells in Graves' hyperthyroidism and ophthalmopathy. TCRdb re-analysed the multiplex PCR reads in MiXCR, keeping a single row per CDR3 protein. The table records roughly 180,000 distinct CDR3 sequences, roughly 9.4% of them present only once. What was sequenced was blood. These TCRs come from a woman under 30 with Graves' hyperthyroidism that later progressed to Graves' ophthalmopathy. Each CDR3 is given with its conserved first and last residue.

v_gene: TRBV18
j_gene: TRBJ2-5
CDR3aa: CASSMTGGPQETQYF

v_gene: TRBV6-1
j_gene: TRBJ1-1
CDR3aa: CASRPNRVNTEAFF

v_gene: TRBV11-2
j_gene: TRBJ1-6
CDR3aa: CASSLGRETYNSPLHF

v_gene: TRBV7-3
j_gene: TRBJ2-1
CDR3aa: CASSLSGTPGAYNEQFF

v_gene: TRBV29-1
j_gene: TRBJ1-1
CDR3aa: CSVGGQNTEAFF

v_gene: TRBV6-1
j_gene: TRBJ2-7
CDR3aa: CASSPLKTSGFSYEQYF

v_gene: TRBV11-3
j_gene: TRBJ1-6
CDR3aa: CASSKLSNSPLHF

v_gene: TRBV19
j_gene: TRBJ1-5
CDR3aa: CASKSLGQPQHF

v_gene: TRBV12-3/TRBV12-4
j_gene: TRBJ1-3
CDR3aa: CASSIGVSRNTIYF

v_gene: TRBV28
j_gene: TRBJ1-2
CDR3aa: CASSLRQTPSYGYTF

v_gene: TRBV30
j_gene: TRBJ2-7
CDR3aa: CAWSVRTSGTVRSEQYF

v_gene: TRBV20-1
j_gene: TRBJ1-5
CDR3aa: CSATGTGNQPQHF

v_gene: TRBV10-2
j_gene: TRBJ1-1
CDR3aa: CASRDRAGAEAFF

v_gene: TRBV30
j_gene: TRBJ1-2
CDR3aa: CAWTLGAYGYTF

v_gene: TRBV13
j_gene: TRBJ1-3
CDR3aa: CASSLLGNGNTIYF

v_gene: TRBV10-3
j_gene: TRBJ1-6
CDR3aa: CAISEVGGRILSPLHF

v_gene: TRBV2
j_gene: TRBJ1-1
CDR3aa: CASSDWERGRGRLTTEAFF

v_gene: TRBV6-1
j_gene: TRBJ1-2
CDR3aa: CASRSSNYGYTF

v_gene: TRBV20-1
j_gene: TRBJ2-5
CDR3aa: CSARENRGRETQYF

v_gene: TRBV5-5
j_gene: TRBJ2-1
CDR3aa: CASSFTLNEQFF

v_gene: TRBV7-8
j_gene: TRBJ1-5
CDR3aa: CASSLRDRSNQPQHF

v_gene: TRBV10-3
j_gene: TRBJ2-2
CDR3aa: CAISESRGSGELFF

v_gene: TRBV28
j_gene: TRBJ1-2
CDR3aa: CASSLPRGYYGYTF

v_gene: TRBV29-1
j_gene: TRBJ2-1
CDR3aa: CSVVPRTSAYNEQFF

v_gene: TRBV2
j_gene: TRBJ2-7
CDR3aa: CASMFSGYEQYF

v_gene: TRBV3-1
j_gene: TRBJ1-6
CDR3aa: CASSQGRAGLSSPLHF

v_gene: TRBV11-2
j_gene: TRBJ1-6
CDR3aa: CASSRQPYNSPLHF

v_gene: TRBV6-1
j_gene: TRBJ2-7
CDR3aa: CASSLRGDGSYEQYF

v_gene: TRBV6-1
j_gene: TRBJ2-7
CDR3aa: CASKVSSEIGSYEQYF

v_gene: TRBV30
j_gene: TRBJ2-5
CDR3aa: CAWSVGSSGTQYF

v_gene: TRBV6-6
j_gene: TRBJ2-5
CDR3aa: CASSYGSPQETQYF

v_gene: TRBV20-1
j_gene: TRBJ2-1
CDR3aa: CSATMGGLVGEQFF

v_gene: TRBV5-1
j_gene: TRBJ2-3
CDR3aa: CASSRGDNTDTQYF

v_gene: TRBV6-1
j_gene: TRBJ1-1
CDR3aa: CASNGLGGRNTEAFF

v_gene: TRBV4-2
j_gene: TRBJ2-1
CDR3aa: CASSPGRNEQFF

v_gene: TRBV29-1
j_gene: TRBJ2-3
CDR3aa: CSVETGVTDTQYF

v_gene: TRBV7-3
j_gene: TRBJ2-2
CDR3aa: CASSLAPGLANTGELFF

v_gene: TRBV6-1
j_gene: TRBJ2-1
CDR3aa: CASRSTGAGIYNEQFF

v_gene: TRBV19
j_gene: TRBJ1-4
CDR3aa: CASSKSDLNNEKLFF

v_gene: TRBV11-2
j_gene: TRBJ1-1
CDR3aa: CASSRIRVEAFF